This entry lists 7 T cell receptor beta chains sequenced from one sample in a study of a mutant IDH1 vaccine in newly diagnosed glioma. These TCRs' antigens remain unknown. Time point specified: week 5, during vaccination. Vaccination comprised doses that each held 300 ug of mutant IDH1 20-mer peptide, plus topical imiquimod. Some clones are missing from TCRdb's copy, which holds only in-frame ones; the method was immunoSEQ multiplex PCR. Among about 58,000 clones, about 86% were seen once, and the ten largest hold 7.4%. The sequencing here drew on PBMCs, taken from a glioma patient whose treatment included an IDH1 peptide vaccine. The source is a woman aged 45-65 years with glioma.

This sequence joins TRBV4-1 and TRBJ1-5; D not certain. CDR1 and CDR2 (germline): MGHRA, YSYEKL. CDR3 length equals 15 residues. Trimming took off 0 bases at V and 0 bases at J, with 6 bases between the two ends. The CDR3 is CASSQDSYSNQPQHF. The CDR3 DNA reads TGCGCCAGCAGCCAAGATAGCTATAGCAATCAGCCCCAGCATTTT.

J is TRBJ2-2 and V is TRBV4-3; D may be TRBD2 (7 bases). There are 17 residues in the CDR3. Germline V lookup: CDR1 LGHNA, CDR2 YSLEER. V was shortened by 0 bases and J by 6 bases, with 17 bases between the two germline ends. This CDR3 reads CASSQEGGGGYAGELFF. CDR3 bases: TGCGCCAGCAGCCAAGAGGGTGGCGGGGGCTATGCCGGGGAGCTGTTTTTT.

The chain joins TRBV7-6 to TRBJ2-7, with 8 nucleotides matching TRBD2. The CDR3 runs 15 residues. The germline gives CDR1 SGHVS, CDR2 FNYEAQ. The junction had 7 bases not matched to a gene; V was cut back by 4 bases and J by 2 bases. The CDR3 region is CASSSREGGTYEQYF. For the CDR3, the DNA is TGTGCCAGCAGCTCCCGGGAGGGGGGGACCTACGAGCAGTACTTC.

The CDR3: CASSGLVVDSYEQYF. The CDR3 DNA sequence: TGTGCCAGCAGTGGTTTAGTAGTGGACTCCTACGAGCAGTACTTC. The chain links TRBV28 to TRBJ2-7; D gene ambiguous. This CDR3 has 15 residues. Germline CDR1 reads MDHEN; CDR2 reads SYDVKM. V shed 5 bases and J shed 0 bases, with 14 bases lying between them.

The rearrangement links TRBV6-1 to TRBJ2-7, with TRBD1 matching over 8 bases. Trimming at V came to 4 bases and at J to 7 bases, leaving 6 bases not matched to a gene. The CDR3 runs 13 residues. Germline values: CDR1 MNHNS, CDR2 SASEGT. The CDR3 here is CASSGDRGGEQYF. CDR3 bases: TGTGCCAGCAGTGGCGACAGGGGTGGAGAGCAGTACTTC.

The rearrangement joins TRBV5-5 to TRBJ2-3; 9 bases agree with TRBD2. Germline V gene lookup returns CDR1 SGHKS and CDR2 YYEKEE (reference sequence). The CDR3 runs 17 residues. After removal of 1 base from V and 1 base from J, the junction contained 7 bases not matched to a gene. CDR3 DNA sequence: TGTGCCAGCAGCTTGAACGGAGCGGGGGGAGGCACAGATACGCAGTATTTT. Translation gives CASSLNGAGGGTDTQYF.

The V call is TRBV29-1, the J call TRBJ1-2, with D possibly TRBD1 on 5 matching bases. The CDR3 runs 16 residues. Trimming cost V 4 bases and J 4 bases, with 22 bases left between them. In germline, CDR1 is SQVTM, CDR2 ANQGSEA. CDR3 residues: CSVAGGWRDEAYGYTF. CDR3 sequence (DNA): TGCAGCGTTGCCGGGGGTTGGAGGGACGAGGCCTATGGCTACACCTTC.